This T cell receptor (beta chain) was identified during a study of control samples from healthy donors and cancer patients. Here immunoSEQ multiplex PCR was the method, and the copy in TCRdb shows in-frame clones only, minus some. The sample contains about 30,000 clones, roughly 85% of which appear only once. V lost 7 bases, J lost 1 base, and 13 bases lay in between. This CDR3 is 14 amino acids long. CDR1 is MNHEY and CDR2 is SVGAGI in the germline V gene. This receptor was identified in a woman in her sixties or seventies with head and neck cancer. This chain links TRBV6-5 with TRBJ1-2, with D perhaps TRBD1 (5 bases). Sequencing input: PBMCs. The CDR3 nucleotides read TGTGCCAGCATAGCGCAGCAGGGTAACTATGGCTACACCTTC. It codes for CASIAQQGNYGYTF.